This entry describes one T cell receptor (beta chain). Only in-frame clones appear in the TCRdb table, and some are missing; sequencing was by immunoSEQ multiplex PCR. Among tens of thousands of clones, approximately 91% were seen once, and the ten largest hold 5%. The data were taken from a study of OX40 agonist ivuxolimab in advanced cancers. For the study at large: Past anti-PD-1, anti-PD-L1 or anti-CTLA-4 therapy was accepted, and 40% had received some. Three individuals attained partial responses, comprising one hepatocellular carcinoma case and two cutaneous melanoma cases.

The V and J ends lost 4 bases and 0 bases respectively, with 11 bases between them. CDR1 and CDR2 from the germline V gene are LNHDA and SQIVND (reference sequence). The CDR3 has 15 residues. The chain is built from TRBV19 and TRBJ2-3, with a weak D call TRBD1 (6 bases). This specimen consisted of CD4+ or CD8+ T cells sorted from blood, obtained in a trial of the OX40 agonist ivuxolimab. This receptor was identified in an adult with an advanced solid tumor such as melanoma, head and neck, liver or kidney cancer. CDR3 coding DNA: TGTGCCAGTAGTACAGGACAGATGAGCACAGATACGCAGTATTTT. Amino acids: CASSTGQMSTDTQYF. Looking up the rest from reference TRBV19 and TRBJ2-3 gives the full variable domain: DGGITQSPKYLFRKEGQNVTLSCEQNLNHDAMYWYRQDPGQGLRLIYYSQIVNDFQKGDIAEGYSVSREKKESFPLTVTSAQKNPTAFYLCASSTGQMSTDTQYFGPGTRLTVL.